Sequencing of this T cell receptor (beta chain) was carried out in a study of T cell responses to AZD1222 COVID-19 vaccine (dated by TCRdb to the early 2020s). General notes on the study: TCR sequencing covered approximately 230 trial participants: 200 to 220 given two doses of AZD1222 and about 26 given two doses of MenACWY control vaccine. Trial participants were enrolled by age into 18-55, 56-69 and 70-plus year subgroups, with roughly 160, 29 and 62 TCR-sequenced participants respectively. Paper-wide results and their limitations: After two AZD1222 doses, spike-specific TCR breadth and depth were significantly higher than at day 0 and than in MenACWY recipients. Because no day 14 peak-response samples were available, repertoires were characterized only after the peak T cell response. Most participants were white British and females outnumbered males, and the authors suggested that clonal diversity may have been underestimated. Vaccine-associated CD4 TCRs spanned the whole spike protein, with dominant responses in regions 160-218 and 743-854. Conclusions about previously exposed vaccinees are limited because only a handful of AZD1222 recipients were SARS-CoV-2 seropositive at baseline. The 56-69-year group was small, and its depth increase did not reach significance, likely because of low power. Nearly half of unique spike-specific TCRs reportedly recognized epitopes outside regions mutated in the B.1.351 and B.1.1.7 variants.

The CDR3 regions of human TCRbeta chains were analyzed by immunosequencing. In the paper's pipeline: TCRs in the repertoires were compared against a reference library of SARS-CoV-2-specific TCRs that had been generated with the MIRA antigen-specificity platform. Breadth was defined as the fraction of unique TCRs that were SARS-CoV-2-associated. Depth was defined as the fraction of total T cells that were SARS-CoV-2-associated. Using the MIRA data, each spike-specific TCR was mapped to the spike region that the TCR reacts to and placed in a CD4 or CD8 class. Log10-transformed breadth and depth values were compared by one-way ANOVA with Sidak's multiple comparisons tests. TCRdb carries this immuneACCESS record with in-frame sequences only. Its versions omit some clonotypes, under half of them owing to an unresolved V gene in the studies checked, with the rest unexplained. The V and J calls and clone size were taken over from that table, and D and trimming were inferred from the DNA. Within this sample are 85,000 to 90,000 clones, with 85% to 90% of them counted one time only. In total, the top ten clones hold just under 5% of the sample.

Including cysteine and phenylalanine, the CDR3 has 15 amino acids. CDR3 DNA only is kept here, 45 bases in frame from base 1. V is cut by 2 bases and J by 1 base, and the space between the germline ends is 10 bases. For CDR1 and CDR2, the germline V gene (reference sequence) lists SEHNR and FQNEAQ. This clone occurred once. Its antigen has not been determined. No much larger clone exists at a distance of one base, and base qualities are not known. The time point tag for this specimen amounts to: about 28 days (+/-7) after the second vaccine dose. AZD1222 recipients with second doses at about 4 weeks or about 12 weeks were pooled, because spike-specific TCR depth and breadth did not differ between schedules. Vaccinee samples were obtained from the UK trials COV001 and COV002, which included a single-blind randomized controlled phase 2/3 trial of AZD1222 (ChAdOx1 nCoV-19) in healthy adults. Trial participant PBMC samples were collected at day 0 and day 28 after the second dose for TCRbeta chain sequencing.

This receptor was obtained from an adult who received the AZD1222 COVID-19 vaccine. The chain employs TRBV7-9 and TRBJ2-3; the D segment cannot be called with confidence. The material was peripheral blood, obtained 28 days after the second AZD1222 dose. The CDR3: CASSLFLQGTDTQYF. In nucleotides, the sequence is TGTGCCAGCAGCTTATTTCTCCAAGGCACAGATACGCAGTATTTT.